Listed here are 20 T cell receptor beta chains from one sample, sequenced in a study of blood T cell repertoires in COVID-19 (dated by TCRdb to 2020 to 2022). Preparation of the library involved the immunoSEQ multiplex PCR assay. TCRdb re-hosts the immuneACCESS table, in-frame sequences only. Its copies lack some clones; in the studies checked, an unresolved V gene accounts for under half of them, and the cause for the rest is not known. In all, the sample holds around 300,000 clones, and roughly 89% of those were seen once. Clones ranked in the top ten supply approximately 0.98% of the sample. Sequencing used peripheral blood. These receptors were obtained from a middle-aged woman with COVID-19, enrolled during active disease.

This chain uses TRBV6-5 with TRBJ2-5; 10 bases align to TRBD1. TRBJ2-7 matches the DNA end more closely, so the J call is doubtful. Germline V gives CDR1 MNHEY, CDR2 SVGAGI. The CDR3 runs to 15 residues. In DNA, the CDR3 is TGTGCCAGCAGTTACTCAGGACAGGGGGCCTACGAGCAGTACTTC. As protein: CASSYSGQGAYEQYF.

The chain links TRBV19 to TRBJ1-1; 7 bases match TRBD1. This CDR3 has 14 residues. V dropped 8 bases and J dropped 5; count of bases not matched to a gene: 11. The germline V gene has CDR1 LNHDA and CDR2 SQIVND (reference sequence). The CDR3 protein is CASGNRGLWTEAFF. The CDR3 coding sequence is TGTGCCAGTGGTAACAGGGGATTGTGGACTGAAGCTTTCTTT.

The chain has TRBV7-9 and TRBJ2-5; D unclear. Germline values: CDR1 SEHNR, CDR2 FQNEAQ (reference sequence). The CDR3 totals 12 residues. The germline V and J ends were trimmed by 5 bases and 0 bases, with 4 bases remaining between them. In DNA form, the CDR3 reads TGTGCCAGCAGCCGGGACCAAGAGACCCAGTACTTC. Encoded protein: CASSRDQETQYF.

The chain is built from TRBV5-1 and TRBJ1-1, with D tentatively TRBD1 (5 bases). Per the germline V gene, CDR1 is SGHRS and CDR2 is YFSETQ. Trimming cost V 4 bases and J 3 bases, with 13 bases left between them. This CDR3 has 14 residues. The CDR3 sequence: CASSPDAGDTEAFF. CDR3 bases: TGCGCCAGCAGCCCAGATGCGGGGGACACTGAAGCTTTCTTT.

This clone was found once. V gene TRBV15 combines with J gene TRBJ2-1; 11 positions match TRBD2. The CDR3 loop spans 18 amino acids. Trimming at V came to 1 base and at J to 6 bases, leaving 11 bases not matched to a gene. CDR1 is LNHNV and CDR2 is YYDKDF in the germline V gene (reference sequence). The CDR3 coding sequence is TGTGCCACCAGCAGAGCCTTCCATAGCGGGAGGGCCCTCAATGAGCAGTTCTTC. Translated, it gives CATSRAFHSGRALNEQFF.

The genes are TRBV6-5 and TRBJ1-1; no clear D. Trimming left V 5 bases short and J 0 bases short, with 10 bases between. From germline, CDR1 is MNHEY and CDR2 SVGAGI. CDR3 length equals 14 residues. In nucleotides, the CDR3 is TGTGCCAGCAGTCAGGACTCCCTGAACACTGAAGCTTTCTTT. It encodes CASSQDSLNTEAFF.

Here the CDR3 reads CATSDSNRERSNQPQHF. The CDR3 DNA is TGTGCCACCAGTGATTCGAACAGGGAAAGGAGCAATCAGCCCCAGCATTTT. This chain joins TRBV24-1 and TRBJ1-5; TRBD1 might be the D (6 bases). Trimming shortened V by 2 bases and J by 1 base, and 14 bases separated the two germline ends. Germline loops: CDR1 KGHDR, CDR2 SFDVKD. This CDR3 is built from 17 residues.

CDR3 loop: CASSFTAGGEQFF. The CDR3 DNA reads TGTGCCAGCAGCTTCACTGCGGGTGGTGAGCAGTTCTTC. The gene calls are TRBV11-3 and TRBJ2-1, with a tentative D call TRBD2 (5 bases). The CDR3 is 13 residues long. Trimming shortened V by 3 bases and J by 9 bases, and 12 bases separated the two germline ends. Germline CDR1 reads SGHNT; CDR2 reads YENEEA.

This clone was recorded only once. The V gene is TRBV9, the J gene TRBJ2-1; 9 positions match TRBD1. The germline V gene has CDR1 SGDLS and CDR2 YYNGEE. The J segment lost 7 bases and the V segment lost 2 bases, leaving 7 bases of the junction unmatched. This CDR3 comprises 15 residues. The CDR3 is CASSVSGQGYNEQFF. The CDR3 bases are TGTGCCAGCAGCGTGAGCGGACAGGGGTATAATGAGCAGTTCTTC.

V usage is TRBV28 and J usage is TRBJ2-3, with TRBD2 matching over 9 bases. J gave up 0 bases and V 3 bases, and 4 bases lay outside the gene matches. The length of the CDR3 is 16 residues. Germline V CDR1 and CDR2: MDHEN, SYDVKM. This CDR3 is CASSLGLAGSTDTQYF. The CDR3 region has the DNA TGTGCCAGCAGTTTGGGGCTAGCGGGGAGCACAGATACGCAGTATTTT.

The CDR3, as DNA: TGTGCCAGCAGTTTATACCAGGGCTCTGGGGTATCTGGGGCCAACGTCCTGACTTTC. It translates to CASSLYQGSGVSGANVLTF. The chain is built from TRBV28 and TRBJ2-6; D perhaps matches TRBD1 (5 bases). This CDR3 contains 19 residues. Germline values: CDR1 MDHEN, CDR2 SYDVKM. Trimming took off 1 base at V and 1 base at J, with 17 bases between the two ends. The variable domain in full, with the rest retrieved from reference TRBV28 and TRBJ2-6, is DVKVTQSSRYLVKRTGEKVFLECVQDMDHENMFWYRQDPGLGLRLIYFSYDVKMKEKGDIPEGYSVSREKKERFSLILESASTNQTSMYLCASSLYQGSGVSGANVLTFGAGSRLTVL.

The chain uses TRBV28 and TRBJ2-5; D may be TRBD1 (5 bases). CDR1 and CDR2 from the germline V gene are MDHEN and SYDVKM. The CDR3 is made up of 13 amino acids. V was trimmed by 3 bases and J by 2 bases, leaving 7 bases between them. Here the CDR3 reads CASSFGQQETQYF. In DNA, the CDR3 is TGTGCCAGCAGTTTTGGACAACAAGAGACCCAGTACTTC.

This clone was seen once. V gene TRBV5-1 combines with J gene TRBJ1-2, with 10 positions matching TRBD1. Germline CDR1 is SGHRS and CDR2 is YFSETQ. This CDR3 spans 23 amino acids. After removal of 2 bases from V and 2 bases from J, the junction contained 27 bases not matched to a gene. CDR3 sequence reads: CASSLPNIPASTGTGEVNYGYTF. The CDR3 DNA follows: TGCGCCAGCAGCTTACCGAATATACCCGCTTCAACCGGGACAGGGGAAGTCAACTATGGCTACACCTTC.

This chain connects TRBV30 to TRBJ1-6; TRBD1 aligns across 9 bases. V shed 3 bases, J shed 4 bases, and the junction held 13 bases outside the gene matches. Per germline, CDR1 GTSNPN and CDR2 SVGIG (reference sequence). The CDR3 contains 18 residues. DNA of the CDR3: TGTGCCTGGAGCTATGGGAGGACAGGGGCCTCTTATAATTCACCCCTCCACTTT. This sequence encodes CAWSYGRTGASYNSPLHF.

The CDR3 spells CASSQSSTSGNYDEQFF. The DNA of the CDR3 is TGTGCCAGCAGCCAATCCTCAACTAGCGGGAATTATGATGAGCAGTTCTTC. The V gene is TRBV3-1 (or the pseudogene TRBV3-2), the J gene TRBJ2-1; TRBD2 agrees at 10 bases. This CDR3 is 17 amino acids long. J gave up 8 bases and V 2 bases, and 12 bases lay outside the gene matches. Looked up from germline, CDR1 is LGHDT and CDR2 is YNNKEL (reference sequence).

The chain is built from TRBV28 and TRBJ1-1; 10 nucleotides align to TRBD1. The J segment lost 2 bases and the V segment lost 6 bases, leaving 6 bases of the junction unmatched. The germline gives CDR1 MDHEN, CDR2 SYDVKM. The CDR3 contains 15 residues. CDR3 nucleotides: TGTGCCAGCAGACGGGACAGGGGAGATAACACTGAAGCTTTCTTT. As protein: CASRRDRGDNTEAFF.

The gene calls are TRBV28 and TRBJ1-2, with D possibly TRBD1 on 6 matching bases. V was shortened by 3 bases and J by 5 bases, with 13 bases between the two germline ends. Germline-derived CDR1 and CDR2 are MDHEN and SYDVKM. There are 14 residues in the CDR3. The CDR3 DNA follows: TGTGCCAGCAGTTTGTCAGGGGTGGGGTATGGCTACACCTTC. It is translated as CASSLSGVGYGYTF.

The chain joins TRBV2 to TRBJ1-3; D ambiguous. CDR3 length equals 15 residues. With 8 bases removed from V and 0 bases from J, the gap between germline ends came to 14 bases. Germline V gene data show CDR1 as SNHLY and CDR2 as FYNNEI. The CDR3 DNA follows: TGTGCCAGCCTTAACCGAGCGGTCTCTGGAAACACCATATATTTT. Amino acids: CASLNRAVSGNTIYF.

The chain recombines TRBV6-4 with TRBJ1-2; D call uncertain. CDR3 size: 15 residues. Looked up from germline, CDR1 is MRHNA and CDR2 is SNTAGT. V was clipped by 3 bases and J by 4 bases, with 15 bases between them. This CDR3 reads CASSEGPSRGYGYTF. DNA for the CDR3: TGTGCCAGCAGTGAAGGCCCTTCTCGGGGCTATGGCTACACCTTC.

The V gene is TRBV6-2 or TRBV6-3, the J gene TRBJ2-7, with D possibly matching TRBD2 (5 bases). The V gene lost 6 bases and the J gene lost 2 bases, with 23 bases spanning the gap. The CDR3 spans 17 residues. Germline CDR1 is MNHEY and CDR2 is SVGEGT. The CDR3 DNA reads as TGTGCCAGCAGCCACTCCCGGACTTCACCACCCCCCTACGAGCAGTACTTC. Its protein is CASSHSRTSPPPYEQYF.